This TCR beta chain was retrieved from a study of blood T cell repertoires in COVID-19. Turning to the study itself: Samples representing acute and convalescent COVID-19 were sourced from the United States, Italy and Spain. The cDNA or gDNA used as material had been derived from T cells, B-cell-depleted T cells, or PBMCs.

The V end lost 6 bases, the J end lost 11 bases, and 14 bases lay between the germline ends. CDR1 and CDR2 (germline): DFQATT, SNEGSKA (reference sequence). The CDR3 length is 11 residues. Per the study methods: For nucleated cells, counts were estimated from reference gene primer amplification. Repertoires were generated with immunoSEQ multiplex PCR, while TCRdb's copy carries only in-frame clones and drops some. Clonal size and the V and J genes are those of that table, whereas D and trimming came from the DNA. The sample includes around 140,000 clones, over 80% seen only once; the top ten take 1.6%. In its sample, this clone was seen once.

The sequence was obtained from a human donor in a cohort sampled during active COVID-19. Input material: peripheral blood. The V and J genes are TRBV20-1 and TRBJ2-1, with D uncertain. CDR3 sequence reads: CSAPRSEKQFF. The CDR3 DNA is TGCAGTGCCCCTAGGTCGGAAAAGCAGTTCTTC.